Shown below are 19 T cell receptor beta chains from a single sample sequenced in a study of shared clonotypes between healthy human individuals. Terminally differentiated effector memory CD45RA+ cells were left out of the naive CD8 fraction, which was CD45RO-negative and positively selected for CCR7. The table came from immunoSEQ multiplex PCR; TCRdb's copy has only in-frame clones and leaves some out. The table lists 800,000 to 950,000 clones, 96% of them singletons. Sequences were obtained from naive CD8+ T cells sorted from blood. The source of these receptors is a man aged 30-40 years in good health.

The chain combines TRBV7-9 with TRBJ1-1; D ambiguous. Germline V CDR1 and CDR2: SEHNR, FQNEAQ (reference sequence). The V end was cut by 7 bases, the J end by 1 base, with 7 bases between. The CDR3 has 12 amino acids. This CDR3 is CASTEGNTEAFF. CDR3 sequence (DNA): TGTGCCAGCACTGAGGGGAACACTGAAGCTTTCTTT.

The chain combines TRBV7-6 with TRBJ2-5; 13 nucleotides align to TRBD2. This CDR3 is built from 15 residues. CDR1 is SGHVS, CDR2 FNYEAQ, per germline. V dropped 5 bases and J dropped 5; count of bases not matched to a gene: 5. CDR3 DNA sequence: TGTGCCAGCAGCGAACTAGCGGGAGGGCCGGAGACCCAGTACTTC. Protein product: CASSELAGGPETQYF. Combining the CDR3 with reference TRBV7-6 and TRBJ2-5 gives the whole variable domain GAGVSQSPRYKVTKRGQDVALRCDPISGHVSLYWYRQALGQGPEFLTYFNYEAQQDKSGLPNDRFSAERPEGSISTLTIQRTEQRDSAMYRCASSELAGGPETQYFGPGTRLLVL.

The V gene is TRBV18, the J gene TRBJ1-1; 8 bases agree with TRBD1. From germline, CDR1 is KGHSH and CDR2 LQKENI. After removal of 2 bases from V and 4 bases from J, the junction contained 6 bases not matched to a gene. This CDR3 is 15 amino acids long. CDR3 in DNA: TGTGCCAGCTCACCATCAGGGGGCGACGGCACTGAAGCTTTCTTT. Protein sequence: CASSPSGGDGTEAFF. Looking up the rest from reference TRBV18 and TRBJ1-1 gives the full variable domain: NAGVMQNPRHLVRRRGQEARLRCSPMKGHSHVYWYRQLPEEGLKFMVYLQKENIIDESGMPKERFSAEFPKEGPSILRIQQVVRGDSAAYFCASSPSGGDGTEAFFGQGTRLTVV.

This clone was seen only once. A read error may account for a junction end that differs from germline. The chain has TRBV7-7 and TRBJ2-3, with D possibly called TRBD1 or TRBD2 (5 bases each). The CDR3 length is 15 residues. Germline V CDR1 and CDR2: SSHAT, FNYEAQ (reference sequence). The CDR3 nucleotides are TGTGCTAGCAGTCCGTCAGGGACGTTGGGAGATACGCAGTATTTT. Encoded protein: CASSPSGTLGDTQYF.

The CDR3 protein is CASSLSPRTEAFF. As DNA, the CDR3 is TGTGCCAGCAGTTTAAGCCCCCGAACTGAAGCTTTCTTT. The rearrangement links TRBV27 to TRBJ1-1; D is uncertain. There are 13 residues in the CDR3. CDR1 and CDR2 (germline): MNHEY, SMNVEV (reference sequence). V shed 2 bases and J shed 5 bases, with 9 bases lying between them.

The V gene is TRBV29-1, the J gene TRBJ2-7, with D unclear. Trimming stripped 7 bases from V and 2 bases from J, with 15 bases between. CDR1 is SQVTM and CDR2 is ANQGSEA in the germline V gene. This CDR3 region has 13 residues. Written as DNA, the CDR3 is TGCAGCGGTCTGGACGGCTTAACCTACGAGCAGTACTTC. Translated, it gives CSGLDGLTYEQYF.

The V call is TRBV14, the J call TRBJ2-5; D unclear. The germline V gene encodes CDR1 SGHDN and CDR2 FVKESK. This CDR3 is built from 13 residues. V was shortened by 1 base and J by 2 bases, with 5 bases between the two germline ends. The CDR3 protein is CASSQGIQETQYF. CDR3 coding DNA: TGTGCCAGCAGCCAAGGTATTCAAGAGACCCAGTACTTC.

The V call is TRBV27, the J call TRBJ2-3, with TRBD2 matching over 8 bases. CDR3 size: 15 residues. Germline V gene data show CDR1 as MNHEY and CDR2 as SMNVEV (reference sequence). The J segment lost 3 bases and the V segment lost 6 bases, leaving 8 bases of the junction unmatched. As DNA, the CDR3 is TGTGCCAGCAGAGGACTAGCTACCCAAACAGATACGCAGTATTTT. Translated: CASRGLATQTDTQYF.

V usage is TRBV7-9 and J usage is TRBJ2-5; 8 nucleotides line up with TRBD1. After removal of 5 bases from V and 5 bases from J, the junction contained 10 bases not matched to a gene. Germline-derived CDR1 and CDR2 are SEHNR and FQNEAQ (reference sequence). The CDR3 extends over 15 amino acids. The CDR3 nucleotides are TGTGCCAGCAGCCCCCCCGGACAGGGTTGGGAGACCCAGTACTTC. It codes for CASSPPGQGWETQYF. Using reference TRBV7-9 and TRBJ2-5 for the parts outside the CDR3, the full variable domain is DTGVSQNPRHKITKRGQNVTFRCDPISEHNRLYWYRQTLGQGPEFLTYFQNEAQLEKSRLLSDRFSAERPKGSFSTLEIQRTEQGDSAMYLCASSPPGQGWETQYFGPGTRLLVL.

The rearrangement joins TRBV10-3 to TRBJ2-3, with a possible D match to TRBD1 (6 bases). The V gene's germline CDR1 is ENHRY and CDR2 SYGVKD. The CDR3 extends over 15 amino acids. V was cut by 2 bases and J by 5 bases, with 14 bases left in between. The CDR3 DNA reads as TGTGCCATCAGTGAGCCAGGGACATTTGGAGATACGCAGTATTTT. It is translated as CAISEPGTFGDTQYF.

The chain joins TRBV10-3 to TRBJ1-3; D is possibly TRBD1 (6 bases). The CDR3 is made up of 16 amino acids. Per the germline V gene, CDR1 is ENHRY and CDR2 is SYGVKD. Trimming removed 0 bases at V and 4 bases at J, with 13 bases between. Here the CDR3 reads CAISESEQGTGNTIYF. The CDR3 nucleotides are TGTGCCATCAGTGAGTCTGAACAGGGAACGGGAAACACCATATATTTT.

In DNA, the CDR3 is TGTGCCAGCAGGGATCCGACAGGGTACAATGAGCAGTTCTTC. Its protein product is CASRDPTGYNEQFF. The chain employs TRBV27 and TRBJ2-1, with 7 nucleotides matching TRBD1. The CDR3 consists of 14 residues. With V trimmed by 6 bases and J by 4 bases, 6 bases remained unmatched. Germline values: CDR1 MNHEY, CDR2 SMNVEV (reference sequence).

The chain is built from TRBV27 and TRBJ2-2, with no clear D. Germline CDR1 reads MNHEY; CDR2 reads SMNVEV (reference sequence). The V end lost 0 bases, the J end lost 2 bases, and 16 bases lay between the germline ends. This CDR3 spans 18 amino acids. The CDR3 nucleotides read TGTGCCAGCAGTTTATCCCCAAGCTCCTTTGGAAACACCGGGGAGCTGTTTTTT. This translates into CASSLSPSSFGNTGELFF.

V is TRBV6-5 and J is TRBJ2-7, with TRBD1 matching 8 bases. V was pared by 4 bases and J by 2 bases, with 4 bases of the junction left unmatched. From germline, CDR1 is MNHEY and CDR2 SVGAGI. The CDR3 totals 14 residues. The CDR3 coding sequence is TGTGCCAGCAGTTTAGGGACAGGAACCTACGAGCAGTACTTC. Translating gives CASSLGTGTYEQYF.

The chain carries TRBV5-4 and TRBJ2-1, with D tentatively TRBD1 or TRBD2 (6 bases each). Trimming shortened V by 0 bases and J by 4 bases, and 11 bases separated the two germline ends. The CDR3 spans 15 residues. CDR1 and CDR2 (germline): SGHNT, YYREEE (reference sequence). CDR3 in amino acids: CASSLGLGGYNEQFF. The CDR3 bases are TGTGCCAGCAGCTTGGGATTAGGGGGGTACAATGAGCAGTTCTTC.

The chain employs TRBV4-1 and TRBJ2-1; D remains unclear. The V and J ends lost 4 bases and 6 bases respectively, with 4 bases between them. Looked up from germline, CDR1 is MGHRA and CDR2 is YSYEKL. This CDR3 is 11 amino acids long. CDR3 residues: CASSLVNEQFF. The CDR3 DNA is TGCGCCAGCAGCCTGGTCAATGAGCAGTTCTTC.

V usage is TRBV7-9 and J usage is TRBJ1-1; D gene ambiguous. The germline V and J ends were trimmed by 2 bases and 3 bases, with 10 bases remaining between them. From germline, CDR1 is SEHNR and CDR2 FQNEAQ (reference sequence). The CDR3 runs to 14 residues. The CDR3 spells CASSLSFSYTEAFF. The CDR3 nucleotides are TGTGCCAGCAGCTTAAGTTTTTCCTACACTGAAGCTTTCTTT. The full variable domain, in which reference TRBV7-9 and TRBJ1-1 provide the parts outside the CDR3, is DTGVSQNPRHKITKRGQNVTFRCDPISEHNRLYWYRQTLGQGPEFLTYFQNEAQLEKSRLLSDRFSAERPKGSFSTLEIQRTEQGDSAMYLCASSLSFSYTEAFFGQGTRLTVV.

The rearrangement links TRBV10-2 to TRBJ1-4, with a weak D call TRBD1 (5 bases). This CDR3 spans 15 amino acids. The V end lost 6 bases, the J end lost 6 bases, and 17 bases lay between the germline ends. The germline V gene encodes CDR1 WSHSY and CDR2 SAAADI. The CDR3 spells CASREAYGADEKLFF. As DNA, the CDR3 is TGCGCCAGCAGAGAAGCCTACGGGGCAGATGAAAAACTGTTTTTT.

The genes are TRBV4-3 and TRBJ2-2, with D perhaps TRBD1 or TRBD2 (5 bases each). Germline-derived CDR1 and CDR2 are LGHNA and YSLEER. V was trimmed by 1 base and J by 7 bases, leaving 16 bases between them. CDR3 length equals 16 residues. This CDR3 reads CASSQVHGTTDGELFF. As DNA, the CDR3 is TGCGCCAGCAGCCAAGTCCACGGGACCACTGACGGGGAGCTGTTTTTT.